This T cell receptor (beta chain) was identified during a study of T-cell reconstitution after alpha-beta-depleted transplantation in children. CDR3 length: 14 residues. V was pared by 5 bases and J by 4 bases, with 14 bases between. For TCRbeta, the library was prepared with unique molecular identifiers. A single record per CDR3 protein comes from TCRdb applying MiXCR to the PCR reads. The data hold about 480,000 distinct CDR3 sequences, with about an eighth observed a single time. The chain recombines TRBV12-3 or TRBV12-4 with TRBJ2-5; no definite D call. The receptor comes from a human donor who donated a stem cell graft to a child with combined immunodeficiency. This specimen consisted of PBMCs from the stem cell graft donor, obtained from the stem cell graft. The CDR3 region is CASSPMGKTETQYF. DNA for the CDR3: TGTGCCAGCAGTCCGATGGGCAAGACAGAGACCCAGTACTTC.